This T cell receptor (beta chain) was captured by sequencing in a study of T-cell memory formation after mild COVID-19. As for the study in general: Clustering of TCRs was largely donor specific. The study's findings and limits: Some clones that responded turned up in pre-infection memory, which suggests that cross-reactive memory joined in. Contracting CD4+ clones lay largely in CM and EM, with CD8+ ones residing in EMRA.

This clonotype appeared a few times. Antigen: not known. This CDR3 is 13 amino acids long. With 4 bases clipped from V and 4 bases from J, the junction kept 3 bases outside the gene matches. Constant-segment-primed 5'RACE gave TCR alpha and TCR beta cDNA libraries with sample barcodes and UMIs. TCRdb passed the 5' RACE reads through MiXCR, listing each CDR3 protein once. The data hold about 260,000 distinct CDR3 sequences, with 15% to 20% observed a single time. This sequence was found in a young man who had mild COVID-19 (a few samples of this study predate the infection). Cell type and time point are not known. V usage is TRBV12-3 or TRBV12-4 and J usage is TRBJ1-2, with 7 bases lining up with TRBD1. Sequencing was performed on PBMCs or a T cell subset sorted from them (not recorded which). CDR3 DNA: TGTGCCAGCAGTTCCGGGACAGTCTATGGCTACACCTTC. Amino acids: CASSSGTVYGYTF.